This paragraph reports one TCR beta chain. Its antigen remains unidentified. The sample is drawn from a study of OX40 agonist ivuxolimab in advanced cancers. Study findings and constraints: Within 6 weeks, CD4+ and CD8+ blood T cells expanded clonally at 0.1 to 3.0 mg/kg.

This CDR3 is 16 amino acids long. Germline loops: CDR1 SGHRS, CDR2 YFSETQ. Losses at the gene ends were 1 base for V and 4 bases for J; bases not matched to a gene: 9. Generated by immunoSEQ multiplex PCR, the TCRdb table keeps only in-frame clones and is missing some. The table records around 74,000 clones, less than 85% of them present only once. The rearrangement uses TRBV5-1 and TRBJ2-7; 9 nucleotides agree with TRBD1. The receptor's source is an adult with an advanced solid tumor such as melanoma, head and neck, liver or kidney cancer. The source material was CD4+ or CD8+ T cells sorted from blood, sampled in a trial of the OX40 agonist ivuxolimab. DNA of the CDR3: TGCGCCAGCAGCTTGAAACCACAGGGGGCAGGGTACGAGCAGTACTTC. Protein sequence: CASSLKPQGAGYEQYF.